This TCR beta chain is from a study of blood T cell repertoires in COVID-19 (dated by TCRdb to 2019 to 2021). Background for the entire study: The collaborator samples originated in the United States, Italy and Spain and spanned the acute and convalescent phases of COVID-19. Samples were obtained from the ongoing ImmuneRACE study (first 160 participants) and from 1,254 subjects provided by 6 global collaborators. A freely available public database, intended as a resource for researchers studying the immune response to SARS-CoV-2, is where the repertoires were released. Subjects who had been exposed to COVID-19, were actively infected with it, or had recovered from it provided the deeply sampled blood TCRbeta repertoires that made up the dataset. HLA class I and class II types, where available, came from metadata supplied by the sample provider rather than from assay-based typing. The prospective study material was composed of cDNA or gDNA derived from T cells, B-cell-depleted T cells, or PBMCs. Sample metadata almost always included a de-identified subject ID, COVID-19 status, age in years and sex.

About this clone: Its antigen remains unidentified. There are no base qualities to consult, and no much larger clone falls within one base.

TCRbeta CDR3 regions were amplified from genomic DNA using the immunoSEQ Assay, a bias-controlled multiplex PCR. As for how the authors treated the data: Within the assay, amplification of reference gene primers was used to estimate how many nucleated cells each sample contained. To quantify the absolute abundance of each unique TCRbeta CDR3 rearrangement, sequence reads were collapsed and filtered. For each sample, productive Simpson clonality was calculated as the square root of Simpson's diversity index across productive rearrangements. As stored in TCRdb, this immuneACCESS dataset retains in-frame rearrangements with V and J assigned. A fraction of the clones does not appear; measured against another copy, unresolved V genes explain less than half of the discrepancy, and the remainder lacks a known reason. The V and J calls and clone size were taken over from that table, and D and trimming were inferred from the DNA. The sample table lists fewer than 700,000 clones, 70% to 90% of them with a count of one. Roughly 8% of the sample rests with the top ten.

One collaborating source in Seattle enrolled patients while the patients were actively infected and followed the patients over time throughout the course of disease. Each collaborating institution followed its own protocols to collect whole blood in K2EDTA tubes. For TCRbeta analysis, collaborators shipped samples as frozen whole blood, isolated PBMCs, or DNA extracted from either of those sample types. Points the paper makes about the study in general: The quantity of clinical and demographic metadata differed by source and by participant and was supplied without curation.

CDR1 LNHDA and CDR2 SQIVND were looked up in the germline V gene (reference sequence). V is cut by 3 bases and J by 2 bases, and the space between the germline ends is 11 bases. Including cysteine and phenylalanine, the CDR3 has 15 amino acids. Only CDR3 DNA is held: 45 bases, read in frame from base 1. Sequencing was done on a sample of peripheral blood. The TCR originated in a woman aged 45 to 65 with COVID-19, enrolled during active disease. The V and J genes are TRBV19 and TRBJ1-5; the D gene is perhaps TRBD1, from 5 matching bases. This receptor has the CDR3 CASSMGGYGNQPQHF. DNA sequence: TGTGCCAGTAGTATGGGGGGGTACGGCAATCAGCCCCAGCATTTT.